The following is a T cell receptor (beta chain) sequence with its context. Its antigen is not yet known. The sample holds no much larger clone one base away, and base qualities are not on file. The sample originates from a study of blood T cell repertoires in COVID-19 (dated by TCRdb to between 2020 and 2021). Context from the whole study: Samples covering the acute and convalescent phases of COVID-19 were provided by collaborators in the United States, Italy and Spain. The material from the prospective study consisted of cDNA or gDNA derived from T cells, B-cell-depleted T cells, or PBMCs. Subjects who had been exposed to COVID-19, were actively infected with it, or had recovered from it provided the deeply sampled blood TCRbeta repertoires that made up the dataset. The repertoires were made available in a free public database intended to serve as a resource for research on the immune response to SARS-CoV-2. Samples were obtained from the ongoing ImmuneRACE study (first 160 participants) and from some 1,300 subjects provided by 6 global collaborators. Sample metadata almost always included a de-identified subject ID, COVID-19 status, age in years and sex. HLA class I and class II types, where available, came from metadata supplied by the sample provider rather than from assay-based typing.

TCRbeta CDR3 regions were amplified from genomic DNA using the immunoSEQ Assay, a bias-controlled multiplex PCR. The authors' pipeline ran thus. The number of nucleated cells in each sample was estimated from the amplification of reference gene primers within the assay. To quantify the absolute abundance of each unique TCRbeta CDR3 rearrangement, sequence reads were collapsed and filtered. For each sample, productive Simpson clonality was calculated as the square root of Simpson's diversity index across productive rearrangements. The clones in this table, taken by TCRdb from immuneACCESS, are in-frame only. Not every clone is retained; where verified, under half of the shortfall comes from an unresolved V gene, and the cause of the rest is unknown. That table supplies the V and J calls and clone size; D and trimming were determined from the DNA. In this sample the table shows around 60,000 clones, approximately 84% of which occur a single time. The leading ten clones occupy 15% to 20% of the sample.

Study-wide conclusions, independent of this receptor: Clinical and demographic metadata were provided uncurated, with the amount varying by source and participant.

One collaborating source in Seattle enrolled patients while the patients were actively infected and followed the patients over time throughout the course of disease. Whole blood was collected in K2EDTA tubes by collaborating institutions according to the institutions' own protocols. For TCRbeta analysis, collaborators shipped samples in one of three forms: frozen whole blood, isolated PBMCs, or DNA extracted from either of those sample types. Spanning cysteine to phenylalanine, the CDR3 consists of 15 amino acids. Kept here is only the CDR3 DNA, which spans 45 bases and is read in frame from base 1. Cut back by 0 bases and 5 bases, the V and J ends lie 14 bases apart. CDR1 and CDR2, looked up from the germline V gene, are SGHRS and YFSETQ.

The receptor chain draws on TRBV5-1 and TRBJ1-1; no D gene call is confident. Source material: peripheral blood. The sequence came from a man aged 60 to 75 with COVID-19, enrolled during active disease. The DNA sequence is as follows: TGCGCCAGCAGCTTGGTCGGGGAGGTGGGAACTGAAGCTTTCTTT. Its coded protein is CASSLVGEVGTEAFF.